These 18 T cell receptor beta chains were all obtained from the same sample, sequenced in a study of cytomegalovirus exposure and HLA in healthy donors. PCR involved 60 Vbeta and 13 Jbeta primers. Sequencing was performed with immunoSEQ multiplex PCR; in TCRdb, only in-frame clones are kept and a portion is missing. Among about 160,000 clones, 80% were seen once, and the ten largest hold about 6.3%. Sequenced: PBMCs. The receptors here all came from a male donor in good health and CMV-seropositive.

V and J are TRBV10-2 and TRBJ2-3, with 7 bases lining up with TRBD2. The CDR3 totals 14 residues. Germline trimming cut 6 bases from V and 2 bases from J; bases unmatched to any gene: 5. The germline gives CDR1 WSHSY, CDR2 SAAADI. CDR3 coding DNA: TGCGCCAGCAGCCTAGCGGCGTACACAGATACGCAGTATTTT. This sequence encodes CASSLAAYTDTQYF.

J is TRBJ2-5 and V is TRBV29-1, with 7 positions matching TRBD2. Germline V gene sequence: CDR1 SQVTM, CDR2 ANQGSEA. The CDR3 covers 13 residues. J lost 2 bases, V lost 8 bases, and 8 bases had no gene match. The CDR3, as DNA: TGCAGCCACGAAGGACTAGGACAAGAGACCCAGTACTTC. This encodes CSHEGLGQETQYF.

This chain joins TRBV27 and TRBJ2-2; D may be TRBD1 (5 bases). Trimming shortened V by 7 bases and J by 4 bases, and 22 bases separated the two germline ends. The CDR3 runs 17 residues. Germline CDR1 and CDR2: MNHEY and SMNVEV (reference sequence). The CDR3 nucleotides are TGTGCCAGCACCCCCTGGGGTGTTTCAGGGCTCACCGGGGAGCTGTTTTTT. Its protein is CASTPWGVSGLTGELFF.

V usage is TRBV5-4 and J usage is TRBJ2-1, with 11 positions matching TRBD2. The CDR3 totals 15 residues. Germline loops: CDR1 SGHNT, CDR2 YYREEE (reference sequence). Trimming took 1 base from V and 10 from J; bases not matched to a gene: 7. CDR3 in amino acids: CASSLLAGGPGEQFF. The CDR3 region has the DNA TGTGCCAGCAGCTTGCTAGCGGGAGGCCCGGGGGAGCAGTTCTTC.

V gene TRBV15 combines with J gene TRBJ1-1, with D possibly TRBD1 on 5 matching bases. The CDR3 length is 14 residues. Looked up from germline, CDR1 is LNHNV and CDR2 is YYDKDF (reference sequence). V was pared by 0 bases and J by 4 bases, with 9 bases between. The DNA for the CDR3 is TGTGCCACCAGCAGAGATCGGAGGGGCACTGAAGCTTTCTTT. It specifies CATSRDRRGTEAFF.

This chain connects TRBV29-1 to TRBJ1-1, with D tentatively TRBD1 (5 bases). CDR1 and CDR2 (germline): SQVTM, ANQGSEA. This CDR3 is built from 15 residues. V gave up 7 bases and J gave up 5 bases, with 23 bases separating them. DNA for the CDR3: TGCAGCGGCTTTGGGTTGGCAGGGTCAAGTACTGAAGCTTTCTTT. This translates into CSGFGLAGSSTEAFF.

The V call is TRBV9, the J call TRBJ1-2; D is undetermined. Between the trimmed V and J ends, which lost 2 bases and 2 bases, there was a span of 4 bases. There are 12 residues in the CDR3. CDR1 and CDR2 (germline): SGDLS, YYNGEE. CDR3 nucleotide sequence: TGTGCCAGCAGCGTTCAGAACTATGGCTACACCTTC. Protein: CASSVQNYGYTF.

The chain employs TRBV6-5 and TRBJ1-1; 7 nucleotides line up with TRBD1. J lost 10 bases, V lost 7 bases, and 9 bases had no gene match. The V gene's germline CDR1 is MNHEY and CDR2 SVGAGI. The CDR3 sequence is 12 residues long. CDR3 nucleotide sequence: TGTGCCAGCATTCAGGGGAACAGGGGAGCTTTCTTT. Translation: CASIQGNRGAFF.

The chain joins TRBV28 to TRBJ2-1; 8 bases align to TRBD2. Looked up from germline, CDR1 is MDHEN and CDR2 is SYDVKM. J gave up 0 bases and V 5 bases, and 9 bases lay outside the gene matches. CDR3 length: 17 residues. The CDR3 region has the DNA TGTGCCAGCAGTGCCTCCGGGACTAGACCCTCCTACAATGAGCAGTTCTTC. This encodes CASSASGTRPSYNEQFF.

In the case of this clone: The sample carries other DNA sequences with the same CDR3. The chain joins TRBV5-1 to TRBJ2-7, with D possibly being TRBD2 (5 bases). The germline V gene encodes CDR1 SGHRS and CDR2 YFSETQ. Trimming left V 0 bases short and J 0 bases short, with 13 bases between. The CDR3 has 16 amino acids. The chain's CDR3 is CASSLASPGSSYEQYF. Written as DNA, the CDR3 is TGCGCCAGCAGCTTGGCCTCGCCGGGGAGCTCCTACGAGCAGTACTTC.

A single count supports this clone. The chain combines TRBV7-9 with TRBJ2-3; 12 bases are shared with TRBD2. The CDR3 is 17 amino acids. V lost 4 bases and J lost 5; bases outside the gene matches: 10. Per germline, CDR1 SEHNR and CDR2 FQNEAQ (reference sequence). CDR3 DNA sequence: TGTGCCAGCAGCTACGGGCGACTAGCGGGAGACAAAGATACGCAGTATTTT. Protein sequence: CASSYGRLAGDKDTQYF.

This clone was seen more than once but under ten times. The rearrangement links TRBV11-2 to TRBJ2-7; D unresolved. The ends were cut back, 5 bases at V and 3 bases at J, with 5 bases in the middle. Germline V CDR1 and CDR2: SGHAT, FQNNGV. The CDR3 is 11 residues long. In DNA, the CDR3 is TGTGCCAGCAGCCACGGCTACGAGCAGTACTTC. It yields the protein CASSHGYEQYF.

The CDR3 DNA follows: TGTGCCAGCAGCTTAGCGGTTACCTACGAGCAGTACTTC. Residues: CASSLAVTYEQYF. This sequence joins TRBV11-2 and TRBJ2-7; D ambiguous. The CDR3 has 13 residues. Germline-derived CDR1 and CDR2 are SGHAT and FQNNGV. V gave up 1 base and J gave up 2 bases, with 6 bases separating them.

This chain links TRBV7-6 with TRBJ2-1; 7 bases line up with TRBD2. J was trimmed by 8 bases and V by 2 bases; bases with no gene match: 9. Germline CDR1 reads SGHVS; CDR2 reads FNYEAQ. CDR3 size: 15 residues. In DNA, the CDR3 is TGTGCCAGCAGCTTATCTAGCGGAGCCGGGGATGAGCAGTTCTTC. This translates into CASSLSSGAGDEQFF.

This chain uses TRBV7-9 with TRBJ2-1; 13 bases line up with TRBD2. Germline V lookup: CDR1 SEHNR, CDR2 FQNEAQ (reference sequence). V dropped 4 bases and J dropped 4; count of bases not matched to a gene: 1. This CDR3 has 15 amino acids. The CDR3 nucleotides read TGTGCCAGCAGCTCGGGACTAGCGGGGTACAATGAGCAGTTCTTC. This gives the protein CASSSGLAGYNEQFF.

The CDR3 bases are TGCAGCGTTGAGTCGCAGTTACAAGAGACCCAGTACTTC. Translated, it gives CSVESQLQETQYF. The J gene is TRBJ2-5, the V gene TRBV29-1; no reliable D call. The CDR3 contains 13 residues. Trimming pared 3 bases from V and 2 bases from J, leaving 10 bases between. Germline V gives CDR1 SQVTM, CDR2 ANQGSEA.

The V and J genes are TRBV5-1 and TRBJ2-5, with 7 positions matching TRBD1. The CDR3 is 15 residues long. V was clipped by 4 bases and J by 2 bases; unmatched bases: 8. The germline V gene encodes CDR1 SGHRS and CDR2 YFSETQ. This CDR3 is CASSPTPGQQETQYF. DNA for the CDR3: TGCGCCAGCAGCCCAACCCCGGGACAGCAAGAGACCCAGTACTTC.

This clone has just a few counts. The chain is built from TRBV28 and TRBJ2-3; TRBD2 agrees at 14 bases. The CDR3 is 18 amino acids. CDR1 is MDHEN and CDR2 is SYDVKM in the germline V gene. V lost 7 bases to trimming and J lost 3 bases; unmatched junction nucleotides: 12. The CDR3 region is CASTTRGLAGVRTDTQYF. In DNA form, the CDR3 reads TGTGCCAGCACCACTCGGGGACTAGCGGGAGTGAGAACAGATACGCAGTATTTT.